This T cell receptor beta chain was retrieved from a study of blood T cells in healthy people across ages. Findings of the study overall: Bulk PBMC profiling left naive and antigen-experienced comparisons inconclusive. The fall in TCR beta diversity per million T cells was roughly linear with age.

This CDR3 region has 14 residues. V dropped 3 bases and J dropped 1 base, with 9 bases sitting between them. This clonotype was recorded only once. No antigen is known for it. Primers used in a second PCR of roughly 6 to 11 cycles were a sample-barcoded 5' primer and a J-beta primer mix. TCRdb re-analysed the 5' RACE reads in MiXCR, keeping a single row per CDR3 protein. Of roughly 800,000 distinct CDR3 sequences detected, 55% to 75% appear once; the ten largest clones hold roughly 20%. The receptor was derived from a man aged 25-45 years in good health. The chain has TRBV12-3 or TRBV12-4 and TRBJ1-1, with D uncertain. Sequencing was performed on blood. The CDR3 region is CASSFERENTEAFF. The CDR3 nucleotides are TGTGCCAGCAGTTTCGAACGGGAGAACACTGAAGCTTTCTTT.